What follows are 7 T cell receptor beta chains derived from one specimen sequenced in a study of regulatory T cells in long-lasting Graves disease. Time point denoted: newly diagnosed GD, antithyroid drugs for less than 3 months. Following extraction of RNA from PBMCs, that RNA was used to make the TCR library. The TCR beta library used iRepertoire HTBI primers with Arm-PCR amplification of CDR3. TCRdb called the multiplex PCR reads again in MiXCR, with one record for every CDR3 protein. The table shows some 500,000 distinct CDR3 sequences, with 16% occurring only once. These same records also appear under a second study, on T cells in Graves' hyperthyroidism and ophthalmopathy.

Sample: peripheral blood mononuclear cells (PBMCs), taken at new diagnosis, from a patient treated with antithyroid drugs. Every receptor here comes from a woman aged 40-60 years with Graves disease.

This clonotype was detected ten times or more. This sequence joins TRBV2 and TRBJ2-1; 13 bases are shared with TRBD2. The germline V gene encodes CDR1 SNHLY and CDR2 FYNNEI. V lost 6 bases to trimming and J lost 5 bases; unmatched junction nucleotides: 4. There are 15 residues in the CDR3. Here the CDR3 reads CASRPTSGGNNEQFF. The CDR3 region has the DNA TGTGCCAGCAGGCCGACTAGCGGGGGGAACAATGAGCAGTTCTTC.

Comments on this clonotype: This may be a read error, as it is one base from a much larger clone. The chain has TRBV20-1 and TRBJ2-2; unclear D gene. Trimming left V 6 bases short and J 1 base short, with 12 bases between. The CDR3 extends over 14 amino acids. CDR1 and CDR2 (germline): DFQATT, SNEGSKA (reference sequence). In DNA form, the CDR3 reads TGCAGTGCCCAAGTCGGAAGGAACACCGGGGAGCTGTTTTTT. Protein sequence: CSAQVGRNTGELFF.

The gene calls are TRBV18 and TRBJ1-3; D gene unclear. The V end lost 3 bases, the J end lost 0 bases, and 12 bases lay between the germline ends. The CDR3 sequence is 16 residues long. CDR1 is KGHSH, CDR2 LQKENI, per germline. The CDR3 DNA is TGTGCCAGCTCACCGCCGACACCCCACTCTGGAAACACCATATATTTT. Its translation is CASSPPTPHSGNTIYF.

The V and J genes are TRBV5-6 and TRBJ2-3; 10 positions agree with TRBD2. The end of the DNA aligns better with TRBJ2-5, so the J call may be wrong. Looked up from germline, CDR1 is SGHDT and CDR2 is YYEEEE. There are 16 residues in the CDR3. DNA of the CDR3: TGTGCCAGCAGCTACGGCGAGCGGGGGGGCGGGGAGACCCAGTACTTC. Translated: CASSYGERGGGETQYF.

The V call is TRBV6-2 or TRBV6-3, the J call TRBJ1-1; 7 positions match TRBD1. Trimming cost V 6 bases and J 5 bases; bases outside gene matches: 12. The CDR3 loop spans 15 amino acids. Per germline, CDR1 MNHEY and CDR2 SVGEGT. DNA for the CDR3: TGTGCCAGCAGGAGATTGACAGGGAGGAGAACTGAAGCTTTCTTT. Translated, it gives CASRRLTGRRTEAFF.

This clonotype was detected many times. This chain joins TRBV10-3 and TRBJ1-1; D possibly corresponds to TRBD1 (5 bases). Germline CDR1 ENHRY, CDR2 SYGVKD. V was clipped by 6 bases and J by 3 bases, with 5 bases between them. This CDR3 is built from 11 residues. CDR3 bases: TGTGCCATCAGAGGGGACACTGAAGCTTTCTTT. Protein: CAIRGDTEAFF.

In its sample, this clonotype was seen a few times. The chain has TRBV7-9 and TRBJ2-2; no clear D gene. Trimming cost V 0 bases and J 7 bases, with 9 bases left between them. The CDR3 has 14 residues. Germline V gene lookup returns CDR1 SEHNR and CDR2 FQNEAQ (reference sequence). In DNA form, the CDR3 reads TGTGCCAGCAGCTTAGCTTTTGCCAGCGGGGAGCTGTTTTTT. Its translation is CASSLAFASGELFF.